This TCR beta chain was sequenced during a study of T cells in localized non-small cell lung cancer. Whole-study results and caveats: Of the tissues analyzed, uninvolved adjacent lung showed maximal T cell clonality, greater than tumor. Investigators sequenced only a single tumor region, leaving heterogeneity possible. Researchers found a median approximately 55 of the top 100 tumor clones in adjacent lung.

V was cut by 10 bases and J by 6 bases, with 13 bases left in between. Germline CDR1 MDHEN, CDR2 SYDVKM. The CDR3 consists of 12 residues. As regards this clone: Its antigen remains unidentified.

Libraries were prepared by immunoSEQ multiplex PCR; TCRdb keeps only in-frame clonotypes and omits some of them. The sample gives tens of thousands of clones, about 82% of which show up once; about 16% is in the top ten. Sequences were derived from peripheral blood, sampled before any cancer treatment. The J gene is TRBJ1-5, the V gene TRBV28; tentative D call: TRBD1 (5 bases). The clonotype originates from an older male donor with stage III squamous cell lung carcinoma. The chain's CDR3 is CATVLRGQPQHF. CDR3 nucleotide sequence: TGTGCCACCGTGTTGAGGGGTCAGCCCCAGCATTTT.